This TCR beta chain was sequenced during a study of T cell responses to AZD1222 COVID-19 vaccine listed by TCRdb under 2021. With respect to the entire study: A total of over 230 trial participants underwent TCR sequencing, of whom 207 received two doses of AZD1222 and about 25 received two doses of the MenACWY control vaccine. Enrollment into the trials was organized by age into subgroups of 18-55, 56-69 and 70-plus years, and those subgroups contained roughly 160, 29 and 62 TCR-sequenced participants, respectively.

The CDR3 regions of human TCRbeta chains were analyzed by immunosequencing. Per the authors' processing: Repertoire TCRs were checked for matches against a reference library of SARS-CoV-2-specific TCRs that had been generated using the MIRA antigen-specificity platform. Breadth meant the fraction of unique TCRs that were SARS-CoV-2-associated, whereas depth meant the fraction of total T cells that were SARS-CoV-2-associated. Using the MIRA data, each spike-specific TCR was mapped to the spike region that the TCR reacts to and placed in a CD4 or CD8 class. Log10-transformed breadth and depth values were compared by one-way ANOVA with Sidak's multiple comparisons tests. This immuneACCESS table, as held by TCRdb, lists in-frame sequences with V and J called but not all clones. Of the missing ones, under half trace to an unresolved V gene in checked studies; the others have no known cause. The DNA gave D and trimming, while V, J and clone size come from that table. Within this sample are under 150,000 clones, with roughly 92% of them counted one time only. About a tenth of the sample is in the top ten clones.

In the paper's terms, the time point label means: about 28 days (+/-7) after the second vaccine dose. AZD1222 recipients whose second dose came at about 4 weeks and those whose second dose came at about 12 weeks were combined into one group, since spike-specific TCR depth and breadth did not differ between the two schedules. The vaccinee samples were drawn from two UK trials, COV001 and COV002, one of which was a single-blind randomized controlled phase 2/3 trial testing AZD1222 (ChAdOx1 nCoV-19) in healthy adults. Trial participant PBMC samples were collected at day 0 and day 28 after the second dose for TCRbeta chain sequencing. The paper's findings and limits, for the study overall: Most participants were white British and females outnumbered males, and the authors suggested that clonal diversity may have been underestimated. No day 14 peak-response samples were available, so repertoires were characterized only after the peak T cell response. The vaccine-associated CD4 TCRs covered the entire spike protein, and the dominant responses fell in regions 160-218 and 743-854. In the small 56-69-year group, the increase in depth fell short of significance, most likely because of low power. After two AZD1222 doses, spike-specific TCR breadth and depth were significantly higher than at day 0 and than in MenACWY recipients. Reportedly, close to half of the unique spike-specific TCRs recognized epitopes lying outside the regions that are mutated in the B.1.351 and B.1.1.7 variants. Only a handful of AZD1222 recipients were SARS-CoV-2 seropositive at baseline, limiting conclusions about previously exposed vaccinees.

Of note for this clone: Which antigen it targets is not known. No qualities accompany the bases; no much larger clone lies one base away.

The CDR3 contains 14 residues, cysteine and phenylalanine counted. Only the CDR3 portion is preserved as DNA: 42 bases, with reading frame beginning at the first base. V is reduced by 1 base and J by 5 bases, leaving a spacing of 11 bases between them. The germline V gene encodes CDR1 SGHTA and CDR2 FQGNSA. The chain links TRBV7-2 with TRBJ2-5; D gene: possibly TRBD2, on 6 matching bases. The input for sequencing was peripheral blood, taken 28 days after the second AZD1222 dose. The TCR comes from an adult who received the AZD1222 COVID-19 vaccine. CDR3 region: CASSLDSGWETQYF. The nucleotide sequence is TGTGCCAGCAGCTTAGACAGCGGGTGGGAGACCCAGTACTTC.